These 18 T cell receptor beta chains originate from one sample sequenced in a study of control samples from healthy donors and cancer patients. The method was immunoSEQ multiplex PCR; TCRdb's version includes in-frame clones alone and lacks a portion of them. This table has 100,000 to 150,000 clones, 85% to 90% appearing once. The material sequenced was PBMCs. The receptors here all came from a man aged 45-65 years with head and neck cancer.

The CDR3 protein is CASSPGGTSGHNEQFF. In DNA form, the CDR3 reads TGTGCCAGCAGCCCAGGAGGGACTAGCGGCCACAATGAGCAGTTCTTC. The chain is built from TRBV9 and TRBJ2-1, with 11 bases matching TRBD2. Germline V gene sequence: CDR1 SGDLS, CDR2 YYNGEE. The CDR3 runs 16 residues. V trimming: 4 bases; J trimming: 5 bases; junction bases outside the gene matches: 8.

This clone came up once. V usage is TRBV5-1 and J usage is TRBJ1-5, with TRBD1 matching 9 bases. The CDR3 totals 15 residues. Germline V gives CDR1 SGHRS, CDR2 YFSETQ. Trimming removed 1 base from V and 5 bases from J; junction bases left unmatched: 4. CDR3 in amino acids: CASSLSGQGHQPQHF. CDR3 DNA sequence: TGCGCCAGCAGCTTGTCGGGACAGGGCCATCAGCCCCAGCATTTT.

This clone has just a few counts. The V call is TRBV6-1, the J call TRBJ1-2, with TRBD1 matching 11 bases. Losses at the gene ends were 2 bases for V and 7 bases for J; bases not matched to a gene: 9. The V gene's germline CDR1 is MNHNS and CDR2 SASEGT. The CDR3 has 16 amino acids. Here the CDR3 DNA reads TGTGCCAGCAGTGAACCGTACGGGACAGGGGGATCTGGCTACACCTTC. Amino acid sequence: CASSEPYGTGGSGYTF.

The gene calls are TRBV6-5 and TRBJ2-1; 9 bases fit TRBD2. The CDR3 runs 16 residues. Germline CDR1 and CDR2: MNHEY and SVGAGI. The J segment lost 5 bases and the V segment lost 4 bases, leaving 9 bases of the junction unmatched. The CDR3 region has the DNA TGTGCCAGCAGTTCCACGCTAGCGGGGTTAAACAATGAGCAGTTCTTC. Translation gives CASSSTLAGLNNEQFF.

The V gene is TRBV6-5, the J gene TRBJ1-2; TRBD1 might be the D (5 bases). V was clipped by 5 bases and J by 5 bases, with 15 bases between them. This CDR3 is 14 amino acids long. Looked up from germline, CDR1 is MNHEY and CDR2 is SVGAGI. The CDR3 nucleotides read TGTGCCAGCAGTCCTGCCGGGGACCTATATGGCTACACCTTC. Translation gives CASSPAGDLYGYTF.

This clone was picked up a small number of times. The chain uses TRBV9 and TRBJ1-1; tentative D call: TRBD1 (5 bases). Looked up from germline, CDR1 is SGDLS and CDR2 is YYNGEE. Trimming left V 0 bases short and J 0 bases short, with 9 bases between. The CDR3 sequence is 15 residues long. CDR3 loop: CASSVEDTMNTEAFF. The CDR3 DNA is TGTGCCAGCAGCGTAGAGGACACCATGAACACTGAAGCTTTCTTT.

This chain joins TRBV11-3 and TRBJ2-1, with TRBD2 as a possible D gene (6 bases). The length of the CDR3 is 13 residues. Between the trimmed V and J ends, which lost 3 bases and 4 bases, there was a span of 7 bases. From germline, CDR1 is SGHNT and CDR2 YENEEA. The CDR3 DNA follows: TGTGCCAGCAGCTTTAGCGGTTACAATGAGCAGTTCTTC. Amino acids: CASSFSGYNEQFF.

The rearrangement links TRBV7-2 to TRBJ2-7; D possibly corresponds to TRBD2 (5 bases). Germline values: CDR1 SGHTA, CDR2 FQGNSA. The CDR3 has 12 amino acids. Trimming took off 5 bases at V and 10 bases at J, with 15 bases between the two ends. The CDR3 region has the DNA TGTGCCAGCAGCGATAGCGCTGGCGTTCAGTACTTC. Its protein product is CASSDSAGVQYF.

The J gene is TRBJ1-3, the V gene TRBV5-1; possibly TRBD1 for D (5 bases). Trimming shortened V by 4 bases and J by 0 bases, and 11 bases separated the two germline ends. This CDR3 contains 15 residues. Germline V gives CDR1 SGHRS, CDR2 YFSETQ. The CDR3 region is CASSRGISSGNTIYF. The CDR3 coding sequence is TGCGCCAGCAGCCGGGGGATCAGCTCTGGAAACACCATATATTTT.

The chain couples TRBV30 to TRBJ2-1, with 11 bases fitting TRBD2. Trimming cost V 5 bases and J 4 bases; bases outside gene matches: 7. This CDR3 is built from 15 residues. CDR1 is GTSNPN, CDR2 SVGIG, per germline (reference sequence). The CDR3 loop reads CAWRRLAGIYNEQFF. CDR3 bases: TGTGCCTGGCGCCGACTAGCGGGGATTTACAATGAGCAGTTCTTC.

CDR3 in DNA: TGTGCCAGCAGCTTAGTAAGGGGCGAGGGTCAGCCCCAGCATTTT. This sequence encodes CASSLVRGEGQPQHF. The V and J genes are TRBV7-8 and TRBJ1-5; TRBD1 might be the D (5 bases). CDR3 length equals 15 residues. Germline V gene sequence: CDR1 SGHVS, CDR2 FQNEAQ. V dropped 1 base and J dropped 6 bases, with 13 bases sitting between them.

This sequence joins TRBV21-1 and TRBJ1-6. TRBV21-1 is labeled a pseudogene. The CDR3 is 16 amino acids. CDR3 sequence reads: CASSSEGGSYNSPLHF. The CDR3 DNA follows: TGTGCCAGCAGCTCCGAGGGGGGCTCCTATAATTCACCCCTCCACTTT.

The chain's CDR3 is CASSFIQGTEAFF. CDR3 in DNA: TGTGCCAGCAGCTTTATACAGGGGACTGAAGCTTTCTTT. This chain links TRBV7-9 with TRBJ1-1; 7 nucleotides align to TRBD1. The CDR3 loop spans 13 amino acids. Germline V gives CDR1 SEHNR, CDR2 FQNEAQ (reference sequence). J lost 5 bases, V lost 3 bases, and 3 bases had no gene match.

The rearrangement links TRBV7-2 to TRBJ2-1, with 14 positions matching TRBD2. The length of the CDR3 is 16 residues. Germline CDR1 is SGHTA and CDR2 is FQGNSA. J was trimmed by 9 bases and V by 5 bases; bases with no gene match: 9. The CDR3 region has the DNA TGTGCCAGCAGCCCCCGACTAGCGGGGGGGAATAGTGAGCAGTTCTTC. The encoded protein is CASSPRLAGGNSEQFF.

The J gene is TRBJ1-3, the V gene TRBV19; tentatively, D is TRBD1 (6 bases). V was trimmed by 4 bases and J by 0 bases, leaving 10 bases between them. CDR1 and CDR2 (germline): LNHDA, SQIVND (reference sequence). There are 15 residues in the CDR3. The CDR3 region is CASSKGQFSGNTIYF. The CDR3, as DNA: TGTGCCAGTAGTAAGGGACAATTCTCTGGAAACACCATATATTTT.

The chain has TRBV14 and TRBJ1-1; D may be TRBD1 (5 bases). V lost 0 bases to trimming and J lost 11 bases, with 10 bases between them. The CDR3 extends over 12 amino acids. CDR1 is SGHDN, CDR2 FVKESK, per germline. For the CDR3, the DNA is TGTGCCAGCAGCCAAGAGAAGGGGTACGCTTTCTTT. This codes for CASSQEKGYAFF.

The chain combines TRBV18 with TRBJ1-2; D not resolved. Germline V gene data show CDR1 as KGHSH and CDR2 as LQKENI. Trimming shortened V by 1 base and J by 4 bases, and 19 bases separated the two germline ends. There are 17 residues in the CDR3. Here the CDR3 reads CASSPLSPGEATYGYTF. Written as DNA, the CDR3 is TGTGCCAGCTCACCACTGAGTCCCGGAGAGGCGACCTATGGCTACACCTTC.

A note on this clone: Other DNA sequences of this sample code for an identical CDR3. The chain has TRBV19 and TRBJ2-1; TRBD2 matches 8 bases. The CDR3 contains 15 residues. Germline V lookup: CDR1 LNHDA, CDR2 SQIVND (reference sequence). V shed 5 bases, J shed 4 bases, and the junction held 7 bases outside the gene matches. CDR3 protein: CASSVTSGDYNEQFF. The CDR3 DNA follows: TGTGCCAGTAGTGTTACTAGCGGAGATTACAATGAGCAGTTCTTC.